The text below deals with one T cell receptor (beta chain). Antigen: not known. The CDR3 sequence is 12 residues long. V shed 7 bases, J shed 6 bases, and the junction held 5 bases outside the gene matches. Germline CDR1 and CDR2: SGHRS and YFSETQ. This entry comes from a study of STAT5B mutations in CD4+ large granular lymphocyte leukemia. Whole-study results and caveats: About a quarter of private leukemic clonotypes occurred rarely in other patients' non-leukemic repertoires. Compared with healthy controls (2/35), patient top clones favored TRBV06 (8/27).

The assay was run at survey level. TCRdb's copy holds only in-frame clones and misses some; the assay was immunoSEQ multiplex PCR. The sample has roughly 36,000 clones; roughly 65% are singletons. Controls came from buffy coats of healthy blood donors. This receptor was obtained from a human donor in good health. Sequenced: CD4+ T cells from blood buffy coats. The gene calls are TRBV5-1 and TRBJ2-7, with TRBD1 matching 9 bases. CDR3 nucleotides: TGCGCCAGCGGTACAGGGGGCCCCGAGCAGTACTTC. As protein: CASGTGGPEQYF.